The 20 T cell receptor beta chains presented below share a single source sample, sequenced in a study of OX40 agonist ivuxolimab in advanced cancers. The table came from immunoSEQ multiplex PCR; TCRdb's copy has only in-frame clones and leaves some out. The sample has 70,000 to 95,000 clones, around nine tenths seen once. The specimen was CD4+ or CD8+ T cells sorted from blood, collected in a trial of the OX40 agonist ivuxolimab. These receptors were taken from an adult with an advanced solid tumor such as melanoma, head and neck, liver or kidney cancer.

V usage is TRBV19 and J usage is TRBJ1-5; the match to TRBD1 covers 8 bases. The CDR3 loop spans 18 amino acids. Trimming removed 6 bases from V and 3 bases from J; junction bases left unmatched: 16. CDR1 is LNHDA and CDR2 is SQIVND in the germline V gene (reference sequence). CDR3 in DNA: TGTGCCAGTAGCAAAACCCCGAGCCGACAGGGGACCAATCAGCCCCAGCATTTT. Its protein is CASSKTPSRQGTNQPQHF.

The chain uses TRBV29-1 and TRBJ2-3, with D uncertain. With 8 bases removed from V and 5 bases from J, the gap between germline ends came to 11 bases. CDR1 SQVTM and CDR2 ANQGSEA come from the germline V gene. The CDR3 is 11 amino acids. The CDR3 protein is CSMLQGDTQYF. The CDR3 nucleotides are TGCAGCATGCTGCAAGGAGATACGCAGTATTTT.

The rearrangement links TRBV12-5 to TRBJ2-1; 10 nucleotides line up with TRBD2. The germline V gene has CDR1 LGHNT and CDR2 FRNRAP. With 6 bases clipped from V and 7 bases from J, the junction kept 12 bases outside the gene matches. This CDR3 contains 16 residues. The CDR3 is CASGASGRASENEQFF. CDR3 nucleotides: TGTGCTAGTGGGGCCAGCGGGAGGGCCTCTGAGAATGAGCAGTTCTTC. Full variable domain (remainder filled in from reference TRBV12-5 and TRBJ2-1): DARVTQTPRHKVTEMGQEVTMRCQPILGHNTVFWYRQTMMQGLELLAYFRNRAPLDDSGMPKDRFSAEMPDATLATLKIQPSEPRDSAVYFCASGASGRASENEQFFGPGTRLTVL.

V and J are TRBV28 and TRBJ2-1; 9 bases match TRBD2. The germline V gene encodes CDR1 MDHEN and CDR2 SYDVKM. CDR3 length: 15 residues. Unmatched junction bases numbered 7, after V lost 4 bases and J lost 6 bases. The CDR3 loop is CASSSLAGPGNEQFF. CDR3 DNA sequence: TGTGCCAGCAGTTCCCTAGCGGGACCCGGCAATGAGCAGTTCTTC. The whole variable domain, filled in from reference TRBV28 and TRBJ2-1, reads DVKVTQSSRYLVKRTGEKVFLECVQDMDHENMFWYRQDPGLGLRLIYFSYDVKMKEKGDIPEGYSVSREKKERFSLILESASTNQTSMYLCASSSLAGPGNEQFFGPGTRLTVL.

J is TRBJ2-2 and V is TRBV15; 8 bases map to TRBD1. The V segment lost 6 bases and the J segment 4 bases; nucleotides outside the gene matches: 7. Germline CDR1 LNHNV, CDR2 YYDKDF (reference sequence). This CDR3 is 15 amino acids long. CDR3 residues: CATRTDRGGTGELFF. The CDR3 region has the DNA TGTGCCACCAGGACCGACAGGGGTGGCACCGGGGAGCTGTTTTTT.

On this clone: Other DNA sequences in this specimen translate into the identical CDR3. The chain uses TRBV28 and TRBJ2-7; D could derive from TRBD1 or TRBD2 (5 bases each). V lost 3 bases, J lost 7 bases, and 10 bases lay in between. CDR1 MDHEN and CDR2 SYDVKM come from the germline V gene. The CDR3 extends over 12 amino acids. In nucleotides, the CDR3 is TGTGCCAGCAGTTTGGGGGTGGGGGAGCAGTACTTC. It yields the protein CASSLGVGEQYF.

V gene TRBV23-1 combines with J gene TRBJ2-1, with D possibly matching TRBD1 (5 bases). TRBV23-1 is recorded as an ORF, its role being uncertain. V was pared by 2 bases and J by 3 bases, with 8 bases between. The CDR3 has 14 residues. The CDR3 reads CASSQDSYYNEQFF. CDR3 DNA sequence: TGCGCCAGCAGTCAAGACAGTTACTACAATGAGCAGTTCTTC.

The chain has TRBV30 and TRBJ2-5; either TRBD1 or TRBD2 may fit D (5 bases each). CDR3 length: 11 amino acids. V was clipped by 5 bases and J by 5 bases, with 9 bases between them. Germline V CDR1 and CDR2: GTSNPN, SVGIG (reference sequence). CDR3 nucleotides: TGTGCCTGGGTGAGGGGCGAGACCCAGTACTTC. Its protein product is CAWVRGETQYF.

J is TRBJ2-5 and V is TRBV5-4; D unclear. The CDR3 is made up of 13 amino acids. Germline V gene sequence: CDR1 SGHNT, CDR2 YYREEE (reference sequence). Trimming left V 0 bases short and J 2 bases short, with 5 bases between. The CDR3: CASSLDVQETQYF. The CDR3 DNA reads TGTGCCAGCAGCTTGGATGTTCAAGAGACCCAGTACTTC.

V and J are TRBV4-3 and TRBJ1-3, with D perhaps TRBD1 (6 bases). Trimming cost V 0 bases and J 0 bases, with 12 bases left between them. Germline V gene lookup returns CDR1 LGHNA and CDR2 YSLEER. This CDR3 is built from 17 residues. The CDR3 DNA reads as TGCGCCAGCAGCCAAGAGACAGGAAGATTCTCTGGAAACACCATATATTTT. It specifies CASSQETGRFSGNTIYF.

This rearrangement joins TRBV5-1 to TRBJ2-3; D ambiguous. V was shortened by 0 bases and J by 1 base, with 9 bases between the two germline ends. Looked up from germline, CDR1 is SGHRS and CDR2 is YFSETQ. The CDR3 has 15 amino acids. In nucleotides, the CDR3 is TGCGCCAGCAGCTTGGAAGAGACCGGCACAGATACGCAGTATTTT. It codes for CASSLEETGTDTQYF.

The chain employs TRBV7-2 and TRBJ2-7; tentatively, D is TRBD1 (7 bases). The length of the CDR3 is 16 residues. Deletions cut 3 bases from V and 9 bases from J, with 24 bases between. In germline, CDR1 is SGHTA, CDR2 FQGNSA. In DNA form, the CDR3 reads TGTGCCAGCAGCTTGGGGGGTTACTCGACAGGGCAAGGGCAGTACTTC. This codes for CASSLGGYSTGQGQYF.

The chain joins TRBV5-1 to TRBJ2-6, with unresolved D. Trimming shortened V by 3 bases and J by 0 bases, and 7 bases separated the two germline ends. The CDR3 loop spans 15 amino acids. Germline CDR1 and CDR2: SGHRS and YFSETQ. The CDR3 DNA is TGCGCCAGCAGCTCCCCGAGCTCTGGGGCCAACGTCCTGACTTTC. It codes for CASSSPSSGANVLTF.

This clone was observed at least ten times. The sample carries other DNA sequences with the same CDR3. CDR3 region: CASSVGGQGRTEAFF. The CDR3, as DNA: TGTGCCAGCAGCGTAGGGGGACAGGGAAGAACTGAAGCTTTCTTT. The gene calls are TRBV9 and TRBJ1-1; 9 positions match TRBD1. This CDR3 spans 15 amino acids. Germline V CDR1 and CDR2: SGDLS, YYNGEE. V shed 0 bases and J 5 bases; nucleotides not matched to a gene: 5.

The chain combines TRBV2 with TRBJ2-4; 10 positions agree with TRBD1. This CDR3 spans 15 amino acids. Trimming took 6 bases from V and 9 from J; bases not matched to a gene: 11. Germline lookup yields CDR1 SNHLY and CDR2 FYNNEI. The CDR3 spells CASSPARGQGIIQYF. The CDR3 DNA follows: TGTGCCAGCAGCCCCGCTCGGGGACAGGGGATCATTCAGTACTTC.

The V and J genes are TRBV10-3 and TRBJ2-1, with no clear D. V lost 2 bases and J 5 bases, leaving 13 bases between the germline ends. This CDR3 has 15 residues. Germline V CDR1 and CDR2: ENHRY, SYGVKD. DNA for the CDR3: TGTGCCATCAGTGAGAGGACCACCATCAACAATGAGCAGTTCTTC. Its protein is CAISERTTINNEQFF.

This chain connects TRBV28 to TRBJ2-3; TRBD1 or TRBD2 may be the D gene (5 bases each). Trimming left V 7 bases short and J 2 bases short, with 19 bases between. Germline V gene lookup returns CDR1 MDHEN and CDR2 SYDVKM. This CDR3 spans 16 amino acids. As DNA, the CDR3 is TGTGCCAGCATCCCTCCCCCGGGGCGGAACACAGATACGCAGTATTTT. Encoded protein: CASIPPPGRNTDTQYF.

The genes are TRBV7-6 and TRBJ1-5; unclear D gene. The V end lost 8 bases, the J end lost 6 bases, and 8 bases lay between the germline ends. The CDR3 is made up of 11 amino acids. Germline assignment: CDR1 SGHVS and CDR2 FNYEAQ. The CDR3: CASATGQPQHF. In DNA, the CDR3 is TGTGCCAGCGCCACCGGTCAGCCCCAGCATTTT.

The CDR3 coding sequence is TGTGCCAGAAGCTCCACCTACGAGCAGTACTTC. Protein: CARSSTYEQYF. V is TRBV5-3 and J is TRBJ2-7; D is unclear. TRBV5-3 carries the ORF label, with uncertain function. This CDR3 has 11 residues. Trimming shortened V by 3 bases and J by 2 bases, and 3 bases separated the two germline ends.

The CDR3 nucleotides are TGCGCCAGCAGCTTGGAGGGACAGCCCTACTATGGCTACACCTTC. Protein sequence: CASSLEGQPYYGYTF. The V call is TRBV5-1, the J call TRBJ1-2; TRBD1 matches 7 bases. CDR1 and CDR2 (germline): SGHRS, YFSETQ. With V trimmed by 0 bases and J by 3 bases, 5 bases remained unmatched. The CDR3 has 15 residues. Combining the CDR3 with reference TRBV5-1 and TRBJ1-2 gives the whole variable domain KAGVTQTPRYLIKTRGQQVTLSCSPISGHRSVSWYQQTPGQGLQFLFEYFSETQRNKGNFPGRFSGRQFSNSRSEMNVSTLELGDSALYLCASSLEGQPYYGYTFGSGTRLTVV.